This TCR beta chain was sequenced during a study of T cell repertoires in cytomegalovirus infection. Comment on this clonotype: Its antigen is not identified.

MiXCR, applied by TCRdb to the reads, yields one record per CDR3 protein. The sample gives some 220,000 distinct CDR3 sequences, around two fifths of which show up once; 55% to 60% is in the top ten. Points from the study as a whole: In two of eight donors, the top clonotype was HLA-C-restricted CMV-specific.

This TCR was recovered from a human donor in good health (CMV status not recorded). Some clones in this sample may be carry-over from other donors' samples. Sequences were derived from CD8+ T cells from cultured PBMCs, sampled from culture after CMV antigen stimulation.

CDR3 sequence reads: CASSLSLAGAYEQYF. The CDR3 region has the DNA TGTGCCAGCAGTTTATCGCTAGCGGGGGCGTACGAGCAGTACTTC. The chain carries TRBV27 and TRBJ2-7; TRBD2 matches at 10 bases. CDR1 is MNHEY, CDR2 SMNVEV, per germline (reference sequence). CDR3 length: 15 amino acids. After removal of 0 bases from V and 4 bases from J, the junction contained 3 bases not matched to a gene.